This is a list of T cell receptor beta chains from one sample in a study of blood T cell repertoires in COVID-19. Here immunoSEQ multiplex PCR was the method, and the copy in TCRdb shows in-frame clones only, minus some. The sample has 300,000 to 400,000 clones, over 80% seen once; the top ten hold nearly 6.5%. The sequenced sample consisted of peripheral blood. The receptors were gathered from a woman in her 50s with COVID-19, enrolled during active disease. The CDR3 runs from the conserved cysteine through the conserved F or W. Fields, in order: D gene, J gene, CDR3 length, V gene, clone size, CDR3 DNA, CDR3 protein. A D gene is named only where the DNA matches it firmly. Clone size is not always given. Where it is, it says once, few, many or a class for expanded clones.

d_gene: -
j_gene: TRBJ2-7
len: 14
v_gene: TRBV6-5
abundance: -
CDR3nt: TGTGCCAGCAGCCAGCTAGCGTCCTCCTACGAGCAGTACTTC
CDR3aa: CASSQLASSYEQYF

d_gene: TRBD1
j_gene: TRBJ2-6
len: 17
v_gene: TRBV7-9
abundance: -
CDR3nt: TGTGCCAGCAGTCCCCGGGGTCAGGGGGCGAGATCCAACGTCCTGACTTTC
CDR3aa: CASSPRGQGARSNVLTF

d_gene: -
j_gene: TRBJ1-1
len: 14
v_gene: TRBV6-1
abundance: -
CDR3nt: TGTGCCAGCAGTGAAAACGGCCCGGGTGATGAAGCTTTCTTT
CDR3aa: CASSENGPGDEAFF

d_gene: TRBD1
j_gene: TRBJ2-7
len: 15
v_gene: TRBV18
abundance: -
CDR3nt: TGTGCCAGCTCACTCGCGAACGACAGGGGGTACGAGCAGTACTTC
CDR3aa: CASSLANDRGYEQYF

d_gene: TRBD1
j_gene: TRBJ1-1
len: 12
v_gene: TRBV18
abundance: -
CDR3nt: TGTGCCAGCTCGCGGACAGGCGAGGAAGCTTTCTTT
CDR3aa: CASSRTGEEAFF

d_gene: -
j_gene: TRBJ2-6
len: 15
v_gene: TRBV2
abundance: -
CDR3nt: TGTGTTTCAGGGGAGGGGTTCTCTGGGGCCAACGTCCTGACTTTC
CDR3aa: CVSGEGFSGANVLTF

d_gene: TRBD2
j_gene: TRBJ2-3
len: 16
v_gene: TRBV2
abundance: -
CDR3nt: TGTGCCAGCAGTTCCCGACTAGCGAGAACCACAGATACGCAGTATTTT
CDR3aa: CASSSRLARTTDTQYF

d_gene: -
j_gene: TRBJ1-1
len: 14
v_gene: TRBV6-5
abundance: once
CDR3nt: TGTGCCAGCAGTTACTCTGGGACTTCTCCCGGGGCTTTCTTT
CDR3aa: CASSYSGTSPGAFF

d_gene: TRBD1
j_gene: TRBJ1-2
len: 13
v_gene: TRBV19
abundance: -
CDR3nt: TGTGCCAGTAGGCGACAGGGGAGCTCTGGCTACACCTTC
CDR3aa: CASRRQGSSGYTF

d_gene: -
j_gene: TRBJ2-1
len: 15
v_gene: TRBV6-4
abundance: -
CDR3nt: TGTGCCAGCAGTGAAAGCGTAATCTCCTACAATGAGCAGTTCTTC
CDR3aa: CASSESVISYNEQFF

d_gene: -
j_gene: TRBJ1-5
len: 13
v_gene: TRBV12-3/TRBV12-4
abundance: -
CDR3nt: TGTGCCAGCAGTTTAGCCCCGAGGCAGCCCCAGCATTTT
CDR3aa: CASSLAPRQPQHF

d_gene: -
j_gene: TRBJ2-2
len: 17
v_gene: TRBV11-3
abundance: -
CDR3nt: TGTGCCAGCAGCTTAGTGTGGCCGGGAGACAACACCGGGGAGCTGTTTTTT
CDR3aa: CASSLVWPGDNTGELFF

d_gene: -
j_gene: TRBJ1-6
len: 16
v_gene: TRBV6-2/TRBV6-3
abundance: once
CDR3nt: TGTGCCAGCAGTGCCACGACAGGAGTCTATAATTCACCCCTCCACTTT
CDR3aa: CASSATTGVYNSPLHF

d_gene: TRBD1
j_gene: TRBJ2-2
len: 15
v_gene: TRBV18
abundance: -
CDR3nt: TGTGCCAGCTCCACACAGGGGGTGAACACCGGGGAGCTGTTTTTT
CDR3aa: CASSTQGVNTGELFF

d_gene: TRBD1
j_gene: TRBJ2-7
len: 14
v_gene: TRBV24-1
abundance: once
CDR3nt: TGTGCCACCAGGGAGACAGGGAGCTCCTACGAGCAGTACTTC
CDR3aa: CATRETGSSYEQYF

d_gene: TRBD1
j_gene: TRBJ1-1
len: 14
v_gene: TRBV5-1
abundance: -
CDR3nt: TGCGCCAGCAGCTTGACAGGGGGTTACACTGAAGCTTTCTTT
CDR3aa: CASSLTGGYTEAFF

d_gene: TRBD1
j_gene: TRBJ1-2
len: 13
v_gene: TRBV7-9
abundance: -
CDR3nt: TGTGCCAGCAGTTCCACAGGGGGCTATGGCTACACCTTC
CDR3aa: CASSSTGGYGYTF

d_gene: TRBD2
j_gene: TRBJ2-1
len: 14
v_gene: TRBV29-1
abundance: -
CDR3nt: TGCAGCGCTGGGGCTAGCGGGAGGGCCTTTGAGCAGTTCTTC
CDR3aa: CSAGASGRAFEQFF

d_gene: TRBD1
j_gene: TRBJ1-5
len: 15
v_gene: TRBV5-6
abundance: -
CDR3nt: TGTGCCAGCAGCTTGGGTCAGGGGGTAAGTCAGCCCCAGCATTTT
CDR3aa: CASSLGQGVSQPQHF

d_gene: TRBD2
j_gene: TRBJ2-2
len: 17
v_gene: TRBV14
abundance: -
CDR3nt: TGTGCCAGTGCCCCCCGGACTAGCGGGCGGAACACCGGGGAGCTGTTTTTT
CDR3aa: CASAPRTSGRNTGELFF

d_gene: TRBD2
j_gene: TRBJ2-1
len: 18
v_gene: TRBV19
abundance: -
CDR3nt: TGTGCCAGTAGTATAACACCCTACACTAGCGGGAGCCACAATGAGCAGTTCTTC
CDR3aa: CASSITPYTSGSHNEQFF

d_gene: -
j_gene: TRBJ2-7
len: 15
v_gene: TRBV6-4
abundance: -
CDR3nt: TGTGCCAGGAACCGAAAAGGTCTCCGGGCCTACGAGCAGTACTTC
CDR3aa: CARNRKGLRAYEQYF

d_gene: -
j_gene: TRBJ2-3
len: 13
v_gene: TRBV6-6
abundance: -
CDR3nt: TGTGCCAGCAAGGTGGCGGCCACAGATACGCAGTATTTT
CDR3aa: CASKVAATDTQYF

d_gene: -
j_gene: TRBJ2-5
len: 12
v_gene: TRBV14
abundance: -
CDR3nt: TGTGCCAGCAGCCAAGATTTCGGGACCCAGTACTTC
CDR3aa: CASSQDFGTQYF

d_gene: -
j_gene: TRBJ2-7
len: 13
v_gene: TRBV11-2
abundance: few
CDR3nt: TGTGCCAGCAGCTTAGATCGAGGATACGAGCAGTACTTC
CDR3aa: CASSLDRGYEQYF

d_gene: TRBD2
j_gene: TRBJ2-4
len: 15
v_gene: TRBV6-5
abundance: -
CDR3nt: TGTGCCAGCAGTTCTCCGGGACTAGCGGGAACCATTCAGTACTTC
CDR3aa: CASSSPGLAGTIQYF

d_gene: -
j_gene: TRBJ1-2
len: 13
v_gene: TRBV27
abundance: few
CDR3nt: TGTGCCAGCAGTCCAGGACTGCTCTATGGCTACACCTTC
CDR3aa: CASSPGLLYGYTF

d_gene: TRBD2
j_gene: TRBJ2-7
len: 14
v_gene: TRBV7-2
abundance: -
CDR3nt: TGTGCCAGCAGCCCGTGGGCGGGAGGGTACGAGCAGTACTTC
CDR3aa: CASSPWAGGYEQYF

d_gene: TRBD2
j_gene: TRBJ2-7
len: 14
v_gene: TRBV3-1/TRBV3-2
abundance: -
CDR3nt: TGTGCCAGCAGCCAAGACTTGCGCGGGAGCGAGCAGTACTTC
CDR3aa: CASSQDLRGSEQYF

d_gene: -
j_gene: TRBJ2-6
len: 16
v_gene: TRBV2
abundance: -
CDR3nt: TGTGCCAGCAAGGGGGATAGCTTTTTTGGGGCCAACGTCCTGACTTTC
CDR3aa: CASKGDSFFGANVLTF